This paragraph covers one T cell receptor beta chain sequence. This sample was included in a study of blood T cells in healthy people across ages. Next came a second PCR, run for about 6 to 12 cycles, which used a sample-barcoded 5' primer along with a J-beta primer mix. TCRdb redid the calling of the 5' RACE reads with MiXCR, one entry per CDR3 protein. The profile shows over 1.5 million distinct CDR3 sequences, approximately 50% of them singletons. Germline CDR1 is MNHEY and CDR2 is SMNVEV (reference sequence). This CDR3 contains 16 residues. V dropped 6 bases and J dropped 5 bases, with 17 bases sitting between them.

The chain joins TRBV27 to TRBJ1-6; tentatively, D is TRBD1 (6 bases). The sequence derives from a woman aged 40 to 49 in good health. The sequencing input was blood. The CDR3 protein is CASSPDSRSNNSPLHF. Written as DNA, the CDR3 is TGTGCCAGCAGCCCGGACAGCCGATCCAATAATTCACCCCTCCACTTT.